This TCR beta chain was sequenced for a study of blood T cell repertoires in COVID-19. Repertoires were generated with immunoSEQ multiplex PCR, while TCRdb's copy carries only in-frame clones and drops some. The table lists 200,000 to 300,000 clones, 85% to 90% of them singletons, with approximately 0.9% in the top ten. The germline V gene has CDR1 KGHSH and CDR2 LQKENI. The CDR3 contains 15 residues. V lost 3 bases and J lost 3, with 12 bases in between. The sequence derives from a man aged 45-65 years who had been exposed to COVID-19. The rearrangement joins TRBV18 to TRBJ1-3; perhaps TRBD1 as D (6 bases). The sample comprised PBMCs or T cells enriched from blood (not recorded which). The CDR3 sequence is CASSPSRDIGNTIYF. The CDR3 region has the DNA TGTGCCAGCTCACCGTCCCGGGACATTGGAAACACCATATATTTT.